This section outlines one T cell receptor beta chain sequence together with its context. The antigen is unknown. This record belongs to a study of cytomegalovirus exposure and HLA in healthy donors. Study conclusions and caveats: Both high specificity and high sensitivity reportedly marked the classifier's diagnosis of cytomegalovirus status. The CMV antigen specificity of a few CMV-associated chains was confirmed through in vitro analysis.

The assay was immunoSEQ multiplex PCR, and TCRdb's table has in-frame clones only and misses some. The repertoire includes some 170,000 clones, around nine tenths of them detected once, and 7.2% sits in the top ten. This CDR3 is built from 15 residues. Germline assignment: CDR1 SGHTA and CDR2 FQGTGA. Trimming took 1 base from V and 2 from J, leaving 9 bases between them. V usage is TRBV7-3 and J usage is TRBJ1-5, with D perhaps matching TRBD1 (6 bases). The sequencing input was PBMCs. The source of this sequence is a man between 25 and 39 years old in good health and CMV-seropositive. CDR3: CASSLNRDGNQPQHF. The DNA of the CDR3 is TGTGCCAGCAGCTTAAACAGGGATGGCAATCAGCCCCAGCATTTT.